The clone carrying this T cell receptor (beta chain) has at least ten counts. The antigen is undetermined. The read gets to within 3 residues of the CDR3 end, and the germline J gene fills in the rest. The sample comes from a study of T cell clonality in common variable immunodeficiency. Broader study findings: Compared with healthy controls, CVID subjects showed increased TCRbeta clonality, mostly in about a third.

Some clones are missing from TCRdb's copy, which holds only in-frame ones; the method was immunoSEQ multiplex PCR. Sampling found around 32,000 clones, none seen once. J was trimmed by 5 bases and V by 5 bases; bases with no gene match: 12. CDR3 size: 16 residues. CDR1 DFQATT and CDR2 SNEGSKA come from the germline V gene (reference sequence). Donors gave roughly 4.5 to 8 ml heparinized peripheral whole blood. This chain links TRBV20-1 with TRBJ2-3; 11 bases are shared with TRBD2. The sequenced sample consisted of peripheral blood mononuclear cells. This clonotype was sampled from a person aged 18 to 75 in good health. The CDR3 sequence: CSAPRILAGGRDTQYF. The DNA read from the CDR3 is TGCAGTGCTCCCCGGATTCTAGCGGGGGGTAGAGATACG.